The entry that follows covers one TCR beta chain sequence. There is no known antigen for this receptor. Per-base qualities were not stored, and no clone one base away is much larger. The collaborating institutions used their own protocols to collect whole blood in K2EDTA tubes. For TCRbeta analysis, collaborators shipped samples in one of three forms: frozen whole blood, isolated PBMCs, or DNA extracted from either of those sample types. This entry comes from a study of blood T cell repertoires in COVID-19 (TCRdb year 2020). About the full investigation: Collaborator samples came from the United States, Italy and Spain and covered acute and convalescent phases of COVID-19. The material from the prospective study consisted of cDNA or gDNA derived from T cells, B-cell-depleted T cells, or PBMCs. Subjects who had been exposed to COVID-19, were actively infected with it, or had recovered from it provided the deeply sampled blood TCRbeta repertoires that made up the dataset. Sample metadata almost always included a de-identified subject ID, COVID-19 status, age in years and sex. Samples were obtained from the ongoing ImmuneRACE study (first 160 participants) and from 1,200 or so subjects provided by 6 global collaborators. A freely available public database, intended as a resource for researchers studying the immune response to SARS-CoV-2, is where the repertoires were released. HLA class I and class II types, where available, came from metadata supplied by the sample provider rather than from assay-based typing.

Deletion took 5 bases off V and 3 bases off J, with a span of 7 bases between the germline ends. CDR1 and CDR2 (MNHEY, SMNVEV) derive from the germline V gene (reference sequence). From cysteine to phenylalanine, the CDR3 is 12 amino acids long. The DNA shown is the 36-base CDR3, in frame from base 1. The immunoSEQ Assay, a bias-controlled multiplex PCR, was used to amplify TCRbeta CDR3 regions from genomic DNA. Per the source publication's procedure: The number of nucleated cells in each sample was estimated from the amplification of reference gene primers within the assay. Sequence reads were collapsed and filtered to measure the absolute abundance of every unique TCRbeta CDR3 rearrangement. Productive Simpson clonality was computed per sample as the square root of Simpson's diversity index over productive rearrangements. In its TCRdb copy, this immuneACCESS table keeps in-frame sequences only and misses some clones. Where compared with another copy, unresolved V genes explain less than half of these, and the others have no known cause. V, J and clone size are those of that table, while D and trimming were read from the DNA. The sample data list over 100,000 clones, and roughly nine tenths of these were observed just once. The ten most abundant clones make up roughly 2% of the sample.

Overall study results and their limits: How much clinical and demographic metadata was included differed by source and by participant, and the metadata was provided uncurated.

What was sequenced was peripheral blood. The V and J segments used are TRBV27 and TRBJ1-2; confidence is insufficient to name the D gene. The TCR sequence derives from a man aged 45-60 years with active COVID-19. The CDR3 amino acid sequence is: CASSTGDYGYTF. At the DNA level, the sequence is TGTGCCAGCAGTACCGGAGACTATGGCTACACCTTC.